This passage covers 6 T cell receptor beta chains from one sample sequenced in a study of blood T cell repertoires in COVID-19. The table came from immunoSEQ multiplex PCR; TCRdb's copy has only in-frame clones and leaves some out. There are under 200,000 clones in the sample; about 84% occur only once, and about 5.5% lies in the top ten. Source material: peripheral blood. The source of these receptors is a woman in her twenties or thirties with acute or convalescent COVID-19.

The V and J genes are TRBV6-2 or TRBV6-3 and TRBJ2-3; 7 positions agree with TRBD2. Germline trimming cut 4 bases from V and 0 bases from J; bases unmatched to any gene: 4. Germline CDR1 is MNHEY and CDR2 is SVGEGT. The CDR3 consists of 15 residues. Written as DNA, the CDR3 is TGTGCCAGCAGTTCTCCGGGACTAAGCACAGATACGCAGTATTTT. Its translation: CASSSPGLSTDTQYF.

This chain joins TRBV6-2 or TRBV6-3 and TRBJ2-7; TRBD1 matches 8 bases. The CDR3 is 15 amino acids. Looked up from germline, CDR1 is MNHEY and CDR2 is SVGEGT. V gave up 5 bases and J gave up 3 bases; unmatched junction bases: 9. The CDR3 loop is CASSHLQGGVYEQYF. The CDR3 nucleotides are TGTGCCAGCAGTCACCTACAGGGGGGAGTCTACGAGCAGTACTTC.

This clone was counted once. The chain combines TRBV4-1 with TRBJ2-6; D remains ambiguous. V lost 2 bases, J lost 2 bases, and 10 bases lay in between. CDR3 length equals 16 residues. The V gene's germline CDR1 is MGHRA and CDR2 YSYEKL. The CDR3 here is CASSQLRVAGANVLTF. As DNA, the CDR3 is TGCGCCAGCAGCCAACTCCGAGTAGCTGGGGCCAACGTCCTGACTTTC.

V is TRBV7-9 and J is TRBJ2-1, with 10 bases lining up with TRBD1. V lost 5 bases and J lost 7; bases outside the gene matches: 8. The CDR3 has 15 residues. Germline assignment: CDR1 SEHNR and CDR2 FQNEAQ (reference sequence). CDR3 amino acids: CASSRRDRGHNEQFF. In DNA form, the CDR3 reads TGTGCCAGCAGCCGACGGGACAGGGGCCATAATGAGCAGTTCTTC.

J is TRBJ1-2 and V is TRBV27; 10 bases are a match to TRBD1. Germline CDR1 and CDR2: MNHEY and SMNVEV (reference sequence). The CDR3 totals 16 residues. Trimming cost V 5 bases and J 6 bases; bases outside gene matches: 12. CDR3 amino acids: CASSIRGDRGVNGYTF. The CDR3 bases are TGTGCCAGCAGTATAAGAGGGGACAGGGGAGTTAATGGCTACACCTTC.

The rearrangement links TRBV6-4 to TRBJ1-1; 7 bases are a match to TRBD1. With V trimmed by 6 bases and J by 5 bases, 9 bases remained unmatched. In germline, CDR1 is MRHNA, CDR2 SNTAGT. The length of the CDR3 is 14 residues. In DNA form, the CDR3 reads TGTGCCAGCAGGGGAAACAGGGGTAAGACTGAAGCTTTCTTT. Residues: CASRGNRGKTEAFF.